Listed below are T cell receptor beta chains from one sample, sequenced in a study of blood T cells in healthy people across ages. Each CDR3 protein is one row after TCRdb ran MiXCR on the 5' RACE reads. The top ten hold over 3.5% of the sample, which has 1.5 million or so distinct CDR3 sequences, approximately 43% seen once. Sequenced sample: blood. Receptors originate from a woman in her late teens or twenties in good health. CDR3s leave out the opening cysteine and the closing phenylalanine or tryptophan. A D gene is named only where the DNA matches it firmly. Clone size is not always given. Where it is, it says once, few, many or a class for expanded clones.

length: 14
size: few
D: NA
V: TRBV12-3/TRBV12-4
J: TRBJ1-4
CDR3: ASSLRAGAGSEKLF

length: 13
size: NA
D: TRBD2
V: TRBV7-2
J: TRBJ2-7
CDR3: ASSAPGGTPYEQY

length: 18
size: NA
D: TRBD1
V: TRBV3-1
J: TRBJ1-1
CDR3: ASSQDEARGGWPMNTEAF

length: 15
size: few
D: NA
V: TRBV4-3
J: TRBJ2-2
CDR3: ASSQDLLRMSTGELF

length: 12
size: NA
D: NA
V: TRBV5-1
J: TRBJ2-3
CDR3: ASSLEWSTDTQY

length: 13
size: NA
D: TRBD1
V: TRBV2
J: TRBJ2-1
CDR3: ASSRTGSLVGEQF

length: 16
size: few
D: TRBD2
V: TRBV20-1
J: TRBJ2-4
CDR3: SARVGLANLLAKNIQY

length: 13
size: once
D: NA
V: TRBV3-1
J: TRBJ1-1
CDR3: ASSPLSTSNTEAF

length: 13
size: few
D: NA
V: TRBV7-2
J: TRBJ1-2
CDR3: ASSQNTGLNYGYT

length: 15
size: NA
D: TRBD1
V: TRBV13
J: TRBJ1-3
CDR3: ASSLYSGTGAGNTIY

length: 10
size: many
D: NA
V: TRBV10-3
J: TRBJ2-7
CDR3: AISESSYEQY

length: 12
size: NA
D: NA
V: TRBV30
J: TRBJ2-1
CDR3: AWSRRASYNEQF

length: 13
size: NA
D: NA
V: TRBV20-1
J: TRBJ1-6
CDR3: SARASAGANSPLH

length: 13
size: NA
D: NA
V: TRBV5-6
J: TRBJ1-4
CDR3: ASSLAHPEVGKLF

length: 10
size: NA
D: NA
V: TRBV15
J: TRBJ2-7
CDR3: ATRGADFGQY

length: 13
size: NA
D: TRBD1
V: TRBV20-1
J: TRBJ2-1
CDR3: SARPGDRASNEQF

length: 14
size: NA
D: TRBD1
V: TRBV28
J: TRBJ2-1
CDR3: ASSFRQGLSYNEQF

length: 12
size: NA
D: TRBD1
V: TRBV12-3/TRBV12-4
J: TRBJ1-3
CDR3: ASSLRTGWNTIY

length: 15
size: NA
D: TRBD2
V: TRBV20-1
J: TRBJ2-3
CDR3: SARASGLAGGGFTQY

length: 14
size: NA
D: TRBD2
V: TRBV28
J: TRBJ2-1
CDR3: ASSLRGVGLVGEQF

length: 15
size: NA
D: NA
V: TRBV24-1
J: TRBJ2-1
CDR3: ATSDSEPFGSYNEQF

length: 12
size: few
D: NA
V: TRBV4-1
J: TRBJ1-4
CDR3: ASSPGVTNEKLF

length: 11
size: NA
D: TRBD1
V: TRBV30
J: TRBJ1-2
CDR3: AWSAGQGEGYT

length: 13
size: NA
D: TRBD1
V: TRBV6-2/TRBV6-3
J: TRBJ2-5
CDR3: ASRGTGATEETQY

length: 11
size: NA
D: NA
V: TRBV4-3
J: TRBJ1-6
CDR3: ASSQSPFSPLH

length: 11
size: NA
D: NA
V: TRBV20-1
J: TRBJ1-2
CDR3: SGVGRVIYGYT

length: 11
size: NA
D: NA
V: TRBV5-5
J: TRBJ2-3
CDR3: ASSFSRSDTQY

length: 13
size: NA
D: TRBD1
V: TRBV12-3/TRBV12-4
J: TRBJ1-2
CDR3: ASSPLRQGNYGYT

length: 14
size: few
D: TRBD2
V: TRBV10-3
J: TRBJ2-3
CDR3: AISESASGRPPPQY

length: 13
size: few
D: NA
V: TRBV3-1
J: TRBJ2-5
CDR3: ASSQDLADRETQY

length: 13
size: NA
D: NA
V: TRBV4-3
J: TRBJ1-1
CDR3: ASSQDPSMGTEAF

length: 12
size: NA
D: TRBD1
V: TRBV10-2
J: TRBJ2-7
CDR3: ASSLRTGTHEQY

length: 12
size: NA
D: NA
V: TRBV24-1
J: TRBJ2-5
CDR3: ATRPEGPWETQY

length: 11
size: few
D: NA
V: TRBV5-1
J: TRBJ1-1
CDR3: ASRRTENTEAF

length: 13
size: few
D: NA
V: TRBV29-1
J: NA
CDR3: SAKLGHLLSYEQY

length: 12
size: NA
D: TRBD2
V: TRBV29-1
J: TRBJ2-3
CDR3: SVRLAGVRDTQY

length: 15
size: once
D: NA
V: TRBV2
J: TRBJ2-7
CDR3: ASSGRDGGVSSYEQY

length: 13
size: few
D: NA
V: TRBV20-1
J: TRBJ1-6
CDR3: SARDQGRQRSPLH

length: 13
size: NA
D: NA
V: TRBV24-1
J: TRBJ2-1
CDR3: ATSAGGSFYNEQF

length: 14
size: NA
D: NA
V: TRBV5-5
J: TRBJ2-1
CDR3: ASSLAGLLTYNEQF

length: 17
size: NA
D: NA
V: TRBV7-9
J: TRBJ2-3
CDR3: ASSDRGPRLLSGTDTQY

length: 14
size: NA
D: NA
V: TRBV3-1
J: TRBJ1-1
CDR3: ASSQVDLGANTEAF

length: 13
size: NA
D: NA
V: TRBV3-1
J: TRBJ1-1
CDR3: ASSQGVWGAAEAF

length: 14
size: NA
D: NA
V: TRBV20-1
J: TRBJ1-1
CDR3: SALPGRGEMNTEAF

length: 11
size: NA
D: NA
V: TRBV11-2
J: TRBJ2-7
CDR3: ASSRGSASEQY

length: 11
size: NA
D: NA
V: TRBV12-3/TRBV12-4
J: NA
CDR3: TSSVYSLYEQY

length: 12
size: NA
D: NA
V: TRBV3-1
J: TRBJ2-1
CDR3: ASSERRTSNEQF

length: 13
size: few
D: NA
V: TRBV12-3/TRBV12-4
J: TRBJ1-1
CDR3: ASSLSGGRYTEAF

length: 13
size: NA
D: NA
V: TRBV4-3
J: TRBJ1-1
CDR3: ASSQEARARTEAF

length: 11
size: NA
D: NA
V: TRBV12-3/TRBV12-4
J: TRBJ1-2
CDR3: AGRRTENYGYT

length: 12
size: NA
D: NA
V: TRBV28
J: TRBJ2-5
CDR3: ASKIERPQETQY

length: 12
size: NA
D: TRBD2
V: TRBV28
J: TRBJ2-1
CDR3: ASSLQGTSGVQF